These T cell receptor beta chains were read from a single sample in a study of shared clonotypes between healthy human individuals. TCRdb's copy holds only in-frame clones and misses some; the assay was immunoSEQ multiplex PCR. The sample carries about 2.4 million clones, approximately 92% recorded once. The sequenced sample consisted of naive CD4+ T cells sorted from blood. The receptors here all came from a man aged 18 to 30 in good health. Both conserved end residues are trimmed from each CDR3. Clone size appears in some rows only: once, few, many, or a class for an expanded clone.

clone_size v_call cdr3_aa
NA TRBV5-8 ASSLDGPYEQY
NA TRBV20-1 SATRVYEQY
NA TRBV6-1 ASSKTGKGETQY
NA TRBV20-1 GLQRYNEQF
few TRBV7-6 ASSPGTRGLQETQY
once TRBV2 ASSVAGGPYEQY
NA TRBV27 ASSLRLAGGRYNEQF
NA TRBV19 ASVQGPRNEKLF
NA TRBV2 ASSLLQGASSPLH
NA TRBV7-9 ASSLGLAYEQY
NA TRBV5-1 ASSLEPLVGAF
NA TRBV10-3 AINGGEANVLT
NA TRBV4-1 ASSRVSTDTQY
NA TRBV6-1 ASSEAASIQY
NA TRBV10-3 AIPRNRAGNTGELF
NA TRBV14 ASSLRYLSYNEQF
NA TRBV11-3 ASSDDRGVKAYEQY
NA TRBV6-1 ATRGQNYNEQF
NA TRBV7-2 ASSLDNGPYEQY
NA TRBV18 ASSPPGQGPTMNTEAF
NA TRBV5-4 ASSLELEQF
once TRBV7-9 ASSFAPGGTGELF
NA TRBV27 ASRSLAGGLTDTQY
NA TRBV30 AWSGSSHLNTEAF
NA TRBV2 ASISTGGAMLANEKLF
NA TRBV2 ASSSTPGQRNTEAF
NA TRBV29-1 SVDNRALNTGELF
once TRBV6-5 ASSYRDTGGYT
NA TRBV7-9 ASTLGRETQY
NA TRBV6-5 ASSAGGDGYT
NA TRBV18 ASSQNLDTEAF
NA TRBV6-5 ASRPIQNTGELF
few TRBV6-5 ASSRQVRDQPQH
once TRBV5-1 ASTDGNTIY
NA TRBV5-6 ASSSFLGAYYEQY
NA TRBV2 ASRTDRSTDTQY
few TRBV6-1 ASSGGRGDNQPQH
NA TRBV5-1 ASSPAGTSSEQY
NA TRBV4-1 ASSPQRGSGYEQY
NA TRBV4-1 ASSRSQEGSKAEAF
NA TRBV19 ATSGVGYNEQF
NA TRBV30 AWSVQGEGKLF
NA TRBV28 ASRYLQNKDYGYT
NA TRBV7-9 ASSSGQGGPGELF
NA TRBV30 AWSVGNSYEQY
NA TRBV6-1 ASTMDRGLYNEQF
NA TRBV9 ASPSGGTDTQY
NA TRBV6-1 ASSETPGRPQH
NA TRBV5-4 ASSLGPGVNEKLF
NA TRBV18 ASSPPSGSYEQY
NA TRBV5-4 ASSSTGTEETQY
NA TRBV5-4 ASSVDIPYGYT